The 9 T cell receptor beta chains in this list originate from one sample, sequenced in a study of T cells after yellow fever vaccination. TCRdb used MiXCR to reprocess the 5' RACE reads, holding one entry per CDR3 protein. The table shows nearly 45,000 distinct CDR3 sequences, with 6.8% occurring only once. Here the sequenced sample was CD8+ T cells not binding an NS4B(214-222) dextramer, sorted from PBMCs, taken 45 days after the yellow fever booster vaccination. Every receptor here comes from a man younger than 40 who received the YFV17D yellow fever vaccine.

This clonotype occurred many times. The rearrangement uses TRBV11-2 and TRBJ2-1; 8 bases line up with TRBD2. Germline V gene sequence: CDR1 SGHAT, CDR2 FQNNGV. Trimming took 0 bases from V and 3 from J; bases not matched to a gene: 13. CDR3 size: 19 residues. The CDR3 DNA sequence: TGTGCCAGCAGCTTAGATGGTGGAGCGGGAGAGATCATCTACAATGAGCAGTTCTTC. Translated, it gives CASSLDGGAGEIIYNEQFF.

This clonotype was seen ten or more times. The gene calls are TRBV10-2 and TRBJ2-7; 13 bases match TRBD2. Trimming cost V 5 bases and J 4 bases; bases outside gene matches: 8. CDR3 length: 16 residues. Germline V gene data show CDR1 as WSHSY and CDR2 as SAAADI. CDR3 amino acids: CASSSSGTSGTYEQYF. DNA for the CDR3: TGCGCCAGCAGTAGTAGCGGGACTAGCGGGACATACGAGCAGTACTTC.

This clonotype was seen ten or more times. The chain uses TRBV9 and TRBJ1-6, with TRBD1 identical over 7 bases. CDR1 SGDLS and CDR2 YYNGEE come from the germline V gene. V shed 0 bases, J shed 6 bases, and the junction held 3 bases outside the gene matches. The CDR3 has 15 amino acids. The CDR3 DNA sequence: TGTGCCAGCAGCGTAGCGAGGGGGCTTAATTCACCCCTCCACTTT. This codes for CASSVARGLNSPLHF.

The sample holds a few counts of this clonotype. The V and J genes are TRBV20-1 and TRBJ2-6, with D unresolved. This CDR3 spans 17 amino acids. The V gene's germline CDR1 is DFQATT and CDR2 SNEGSKA (reference sequence). The ends were cut back, 7 bases at V and 2 bases at J, with 21 bases in the middle. This CDR3 is CSVLSWDVRPGANVLTF. CDR3 DNA sequence: TGCAGTGTTCTAAGCTGGGATGTTAGGCCTGGGGCCAACGTCCTGACTTTC.

This clonotype was counted ten times or more. The CDR3 nucleotides read TGTGCCAGCAGCCCTTGGCGGGAGGGAGATACGCAGTATTTT. Protein sequence: CASSPWREGDTQYF. The chain carries TRBV11-1 and TRBJ2-3; the match to TRBD2 covers 9 bases. Unmatched junction bases numbered 5, after V lost 5 bases and J lost 5 bases. The CDR3 spans 14 residues. CDR1 SGHAT and CDR2 FQDESV come from the germline V gene (reference sequence).

Ten or more counts support this clonotype. The chain joins TRBV5-6 to TRBJ2-3, with no clear D. Germline CDR1 and CDR2: SGHDT and YYEEEE. CDR3 length: 14 residues. V lost 0 bases, J lost 1 base, and 6 bases lay in between. CDR3: CASSLGGGTDTQYF. The DNA for the CDR3 is TGTGCCAGCAGCTTGGGCGGAGGCACAGATACGCAGTATTTT. Supplemented by reference TRBV5-6 and TRBJ2-3, the full variable domain reads DAGVTQSPTHLIKTRGQQVTLRCSPKSGHDTVSWYQQALGQGPQFIFQYYEEEERQRGNFPDRFSGHQFPNYSSELNVNALLLGDSALYLCASSLGGGTDTQYFGPGTRLTVL.

There are many counts of this clonotype. CDR3 amino acids: CASSLGTGLYNEQFF. DNA for the CDR3: TGTGCCAGCAGCTTAGGGACAGGACTCTACAATGAGCAGTTCTTC. The chain uses TRBV11-2 and TRBJ2-1; the match to TRBD1 covers 7 bases. Germline CDR1 and CDR2: SGHAT and FQNNGV. V lost 1 base and J lost 3; bases outside the gene matches: 3. CDR3 length equals 15 residues.

This clonotype was picked up many times. V and J are TRBV5-6 and TRBJ2-7; D may correspond to TRBD1 or TRBD2 (6 bases each). The CDR3 totals 14 residues. The germline V and J ends were trimmed by 4 bases and 2 bases, with 13 bases remaining between them. The germline V gene has CDR1 SGHDT and CDR2 YYEEEE. The CDR3 nucleotides are TGTGCCAGCAGCCCGAAGGGGGGAGCCTACGAGCAGTACTTC. Its protein is CASSPKGGAYEQYF.

This clonotype was seen at least ten times. The genes are TRBV15 and TRBJ1-1; unclear D gene. CDR3 length equals 14 residues. Germline loops: CDR1 LNHNV, CDR2 YYDKDF (reference sequence). Trimming stripped 0 bases from V and 4 bases from J, with 9 bases between. The CDR3 DNA reads as TGTGCCACCAGCAGAGATTTGGGAATCACTGAAGCTTTCTTT. As protein: CATSRDLGITEAFF.